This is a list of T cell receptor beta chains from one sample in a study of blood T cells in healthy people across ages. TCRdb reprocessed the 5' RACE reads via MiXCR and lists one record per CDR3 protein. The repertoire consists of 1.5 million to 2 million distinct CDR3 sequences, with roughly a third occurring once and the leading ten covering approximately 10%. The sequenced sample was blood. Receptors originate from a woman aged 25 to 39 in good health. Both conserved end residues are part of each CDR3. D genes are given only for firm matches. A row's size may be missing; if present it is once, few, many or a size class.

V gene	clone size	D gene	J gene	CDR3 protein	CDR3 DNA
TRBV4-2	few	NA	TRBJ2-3	CASSQSPSADTQYF	TGTGCCAGCAGCCAAAGCCCGTCGGCAGATACGCAGTATTTT
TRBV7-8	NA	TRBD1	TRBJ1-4	CTSSFDYGQGLLNEKLFF	TGTACCAGCAGCTTCGATTATGGACAGGGACTCCTTAATGAAAAACTGTTTTTT
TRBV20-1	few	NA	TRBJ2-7	CSASPIGGGGQYEQYF	TGCAGTGCTAGCCCGATTGGTGGGGGGGGCCAATACGAGCAGTACTTC
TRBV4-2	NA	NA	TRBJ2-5	CANSQEVFGYETQYF	TGTGCCAACAGCCAAGAGGTCTTCGGGTATGAGACCCAGTACTTC
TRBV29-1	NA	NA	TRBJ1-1	CSVAENMNTEAFF	TGCAGCGTAGCCGAGAACATGAACACTGAAGCTTTCTTT
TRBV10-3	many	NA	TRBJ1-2	CAIKFAAVGGYTF	TGTGCCATCAAGTTTGCTGCCGTGGGAGGCTACACCTTC
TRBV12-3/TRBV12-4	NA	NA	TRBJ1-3	CASSLGPGVDTIYF	TGTGCCAGCAGTTTAGGACCAGGGGTGGACACCATATATTTT
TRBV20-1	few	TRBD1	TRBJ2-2	CSATRQGYTGELFF	TGCAGTGCTACCCGACAGGGGTACACCGGGGAGCTGTTTTTT
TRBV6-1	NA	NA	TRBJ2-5	CASSEYNYQETQYF	TGTGCCAGCAGTGAATACAACTACCAAGAGACCCAGTACTTC
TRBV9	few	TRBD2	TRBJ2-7	CASSVGSGGAGEQYF	TGTGCCAGCAGCGTAGGGAGCGGGGGGGCTGGCGAGCAGTACTTC
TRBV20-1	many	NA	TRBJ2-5	CSAYEETQYF	TGCAGTGCGTACGAAGAGACCCAGTACTTC
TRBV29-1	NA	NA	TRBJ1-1	CSARGGENEYTEAFF	TGCAGCGCTCGTGGAGGGGAAAACGAGTACACTGAAGCTTTCTTT
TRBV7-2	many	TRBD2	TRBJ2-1	CASSSGLAGANEQFF	TGTGCCAGCAGCTCAGGACTAGCGGGAGCCAATGAGCAGTTCTTC
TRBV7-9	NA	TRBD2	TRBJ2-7	CASSWGLAGGPSSYEQYF	TGTGCCAGCAGCTGGGGACTAGCGGGAGGTCCAAGCTCCTACGAGCAGTACTTC